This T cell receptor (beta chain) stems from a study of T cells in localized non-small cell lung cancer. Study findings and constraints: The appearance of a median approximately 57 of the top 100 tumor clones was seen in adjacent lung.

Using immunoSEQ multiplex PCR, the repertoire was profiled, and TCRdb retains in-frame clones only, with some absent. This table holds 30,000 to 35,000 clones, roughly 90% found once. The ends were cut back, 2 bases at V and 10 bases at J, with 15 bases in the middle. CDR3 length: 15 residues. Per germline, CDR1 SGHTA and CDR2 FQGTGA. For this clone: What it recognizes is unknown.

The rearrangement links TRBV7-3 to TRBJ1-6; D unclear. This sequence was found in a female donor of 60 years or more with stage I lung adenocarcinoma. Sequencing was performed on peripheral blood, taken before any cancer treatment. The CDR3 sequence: CASSLGLGVRSPLHF. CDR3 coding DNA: TGTGCCAGCAGCTTAGGCCTCGGTGTTCGATCACCCCTCCACTTT.